The text below deals with one T cell receptor (beta chain). This entry is derived from a study of early stage breast cancer tumors. Whole-study context: Among some 12 ER+/PR+/HER2- tumors, eight were ductal, four lobular.

The CDR3 is 18 amino acids. Germline assignment: CDR1 GTSNPN and CDR2 SVGIG (reference sequence). V shed 1 base and J 0 bases; nucleotides not matched to a gene: 15. Only in-frame clones appear in the TCRdb table, and some are missing; sequencing was by immunoSEQ multiplex PCR. The sample has tens of thousands of clones, approximately 78% seen once. J is TRBJ2-7 and V is TRBV30; 7 bases are shared with TRBD2. Material: blood. This clonotype was sampled from a person aged 40 to 49 with breast cancer. CDR3 DNA sequence: TGTGCCTGGAGTGCGGACCGCCGGGAGCGGGGAATCTCCTACGAGCAGTACTTC. Its protein is CAWSADRRERGISYEQYF. Complete variable domain (other parts from reference TRBV30 and TRBJ2-7): SQTIHQWPATLVQPVGSPLSLECTVEGTSNPNLYWYRQAAGRGLQLLFYSVGIGQISSEVPQNLSASRPQDRQFILSSKKLLLSDSGFYLCAWSADRRERGISYEQYFGPGTRLTVT.